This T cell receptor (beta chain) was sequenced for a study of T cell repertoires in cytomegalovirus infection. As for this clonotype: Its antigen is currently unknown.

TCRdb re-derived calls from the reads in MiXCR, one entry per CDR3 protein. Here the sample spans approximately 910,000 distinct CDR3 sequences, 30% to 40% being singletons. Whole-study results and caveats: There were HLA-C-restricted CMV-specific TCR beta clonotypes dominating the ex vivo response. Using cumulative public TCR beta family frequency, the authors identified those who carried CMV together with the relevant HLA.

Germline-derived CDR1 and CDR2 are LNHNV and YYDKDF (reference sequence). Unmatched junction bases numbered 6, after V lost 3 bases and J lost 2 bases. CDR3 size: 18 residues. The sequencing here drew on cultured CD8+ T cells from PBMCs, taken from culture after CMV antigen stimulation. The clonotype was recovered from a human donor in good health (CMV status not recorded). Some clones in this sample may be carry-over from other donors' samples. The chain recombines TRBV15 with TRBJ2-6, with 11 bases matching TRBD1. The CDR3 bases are TGTGCCACCAGCAGCCCCTGGACAGGGGGCACTGGGGCCAACGTCCTGACTTTC. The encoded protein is CATSSPWTGGTGANVLTF. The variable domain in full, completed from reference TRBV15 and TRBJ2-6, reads DAMVIQNPRYQVTQFGKPVTLSCSQTLNHNVMYWYQQKSSQAPKLLFHYYDKDFNNEADTPDNFQSRRPNTSFCFLDIRSPGLGDTAMYLCATSSPWTGGTGANVLTFGAGSRLTVL.